One sample yielded the 6 T cell receptor beta chains listed below, sequenced in a study of T cell repertoires in cytomegalovirus infection. MiXCR, applied by TCRdb to the reads, yields one record per CDR3 protein. The sample records around 130,000 distinct CDR3 sequences, approximately 9.2% being singletons. The sample taken for sequencing was PBMCs. These receptors were taken from a human donor in good health (CMV status not recorded). Some clones in this sample may be carry-over from other donors' samples.

This clonotype was recorded many times. The chain is built from TRBV12-3 or TRBV12-4 and TRBJ2-2; TRBD2 agrees at 9 bases. This CDR3 region has 16 residues. V trimming: 5 bases; J trimming: 3 bases; junction bases outside the gene matches: 7. The CDR3 DNA reads TGTGCCAGCAGTCCGCAGCGGGGGGACTACACCGGGGAGCTGTTTTTT. Amino acid sequence: CASSPQRGDYTGELFF.

This clonotype showed up many times. V gene TRBV28 combines with J gene TRBJ1-1, with TRBD1 matching over 8 bases. The CDR3 loop spans 14 amino acids. Trimming cost V 5 bases and J 2 bases; bases outside gene matches: 4. The V gene's germline CDR1 is MDHEN and CDR2 SYDVKM. CDR3 region: CASSRQGFNTEAFF. In DNA, the CDR3 is TGTGCCAGCAGTCGACAGGGGTTCAACACTGAAGCTTTCTTT.

This clonotype was observed at least ten times. The chain employs TRBV14 and TRBJ1-3; D possibly corresponds to TRBD1 (5 bases). Trimming stripped 1 base from V and 0 bases from J, with 10 bases between. The CDR3 has 16 amino acids. CDR1 and CDR2 from the germline V gene are SGHDN and FVKESK. This CDR3 reads CASSQAGTLSGNTIYF. DNA of the CDR3: TGTGCCAGCAGCCAAGCCGGGACGCTCTCTGGAAACACCATATATTTT.

This rearrangement joins TRBV27 to TRBJ1-5, with D perhaps matching TRBD1 (5 bases). The germline CDR1 and CDR2 sequences are MNHEY and SMNVEV (reference sequence). The CDR3 contains 16 residues. Trimming took 7 bases from V and 7 from J, leaving 23 bases between them. The CDR3 here is CASNPRLEAGMQPQHF. The DNA for the CDR3 is TGTGCCAGCAACCCCAGGTTGGAGGCAGGGATGCAGCCCCAGCATTTT.

This clonotype was observed many times. The V and J genes are TRBV6-1 and TRBJ1-3; weak D call: TRBD1 (5 bases). There are 14 residues in the CDR3. Per the germline V gene, CDR1 is MNHNS and CDR2 is SASEGT. With 5 bases removed from V and 2 bases from J, the gap between germline ends came to 10 bases. The CDR3 protein is CASSLDRPGNTIYF. In DNA, the CDR3 is TGTGCCAGCAGTCTCGACAGACCTGGAAACACCATATATTTT.

The V call is TRBV27, the J call TRBJ1-4; possible D gene TRBD1, 6 bases. Trimming removed 5 bases at V and 6 bases at J, with 16 bases between. The germline V gene encodes CDR1 MNHEY and CDR2 SMNVEV (reference sequence). CDR3 length equals 15 residues. CDR3 DNA: TGTGCCAGCAGTCCCAGACAGGATGGGGATGAAAAACTGTTTTTT. Its protein product is CASSPRQDGDEKLFF.